This T cell receptor beta chain was captured in a study of read filtering for tumor transcriptome and immune sequencing (dated by TCRdb to about 2020). Describing the broader study: The cohort consisted of roughly 18 male and roughly 15 female patients, with a mean age of roughly 66 years and an age range of about 40 to 85. Under revised international staging, about 8 patients fell into R-ISS I, 16 into R-ISS II and more than five into R-ISS III. After DNase treatment, whole-transcriptome libraries were prepared with the TruSeq RNA Access Library Prep Kit. Per sample, about 4 to 10.27 million TCR-region mapped reads were obtained with IR-seq, compared with only roughly 85 to 1,300 with RNA-seq. Using the same bone marrow samples, the study compared TCR repertoires obtained by targeted immune repertoire sequencing with those obtained by bulk whole-transcriptome sequencing. One main goal was a read-filtering strategy for immune repertoire data, in particular deciding whether clonotypes backed by only one read should be removed.

Points the paper makes about the study in general: When single-read clonotypes were removed, the proportions of shared clonotypes in IR-seq and RNA-seq correlated more strongly. Single-read clonotypes made up roughly 85% of clonotypes but only 3.5% to 4% of total reads in IR-seq, compared with around 70% of clonotypes and about 44% of reads in RNA-seq. The sorted CD138-negative fraction was a mixed bone marrow immune population, not purified T cells. Compared with RNA-seq, IR-seq captured clonotypes at much greater depth and more reliably, and a smaller IR-seq throughput was enough to identify most of the shared clonotypes.

The Immunoverse kit was used to build TCR libraries from roughly 370 ng RNA, with molecular barcoded adaptors covering alpha/delta and beta/gamma chains. TCR library preparation used the same RNA that was used for transcriptome sequencing. Sequencing of the TCR libraries was done on an Illumina HiSeq 4000 with 2 x 150 cycles. Under the source paper's analysis protocol: MiXCR aligned TCR reads to human V, D, J and C references and assembled the aligned reads into CDR3 clonotypes, with quality filtering and error correction included. Clonotype counts and gene usage diversity were analyzed with the tcR package in R. For inspection of raw mapping reads, RNA-seq reads were mapped by STAR aligner version 2.5.3a onto GRCh37 of the human genome. To test the effect of sequencing depth on detected clonotypes, IR-seq fastq files were randomly downsampled using Seqtk 1.3. The raw public reads went through TCRdb reprocessing: fastp at Q25, MiXCR clone calling, in-frame beta chains kept. CDR3 protein duplicates are merged, each entry listing the most common genes and DNA. These V and J calls originate from TCRdb's pipeline instead of the authors' own analysis. In all, the sample holds under 150,000 distinct CDR3 sequences, and around 14% of those were seen once. The top ten constitute 8.4% of the sample.

The sample holds many counts of this clonotype. No cognate antigen has been identified for it. Within one base of it there is no much larger clone, and no base qualities were kept. Between the V and J ends, shortened by 0 bases and 6 bases respectively, the junction contains 10 bases. Via the germline V gene, CDR1 is SGHRS and CDR2 YFSETQ. The CDR3 has 14 amino acids, counting the end cysteine and phenylalanine. The kept DNA is CDR3 alone, 42 bases in frame from the first base. Each patient had bone marrow sampled at the time of active disease. Isolation of bone marrow mononuclear cells was performed by Ficoll-Hypaque density gradient centrifugation. Myeloma plasma cells were removed and CD138-negative cells were obtained by negative selection following labeling with CD138 magnetic microbeads on a MACS separator. Purity of the isolated cells was checked by flow cytometry on an Attune NxT using CD138 antibodies. Total RNA was extracted using TRIzol reagent and was quantified on a NanoDrop spectrophotometer. Paired RNA-seq and IR-seq were performed on each patient's CD138-negative bone marrow sample.

The V gene is TRBV5-1 and the J gene is TRBJ2-1; TRBD2 is perhaps the D gene, given 6 matching bases. The sample taken for sequencing was a population of CD138-negative cells sorted from bone marrow. Taken with the paper, the label for cell subset or site translates to: bone marrow mononuclear cells depleted of CD138+ plasma/myeloma cells by negative magnetic selection. This receptor was taken from a donor over 35 with multiple myeloma. The DNA sequence is given as TGCGCCAGCAGCTTGGGCGGGACTGCCAATGAGCAGTTCTTC. Translated, this gives CASSLGGTANEQFF.